The 20 T cell receptor beta chains presented below share a single source sample, sequenced in a study of blood T cell repertoires in COVID-19. TCRdb's copy holds only in-frame clones and misses some; the assay was immunoSEQ multiplex PCR. The table lists around 420,000 clones, around 90% of them singletons. Sequencing used PBMCs or T cells enriched from blood (not recorded which). These receptors originate from a woman aged 40 to 50 with acute COVID-19.

V and J are TRBV5-1 and TRBJ1-1; D is possibly TRBD1 (5 bases). CDR1 SGHRS and CDR2 YFSETQ come from the germline V gene. V was clipped by 4 bases and J by 4 bases, with 11 bases between them. The CDR3 runs 13 residues. As DNA, the CDR3 is TGCGCCAGCAGCCCCCAGGGTTTCACTGAAGCTTTCTTT. This gives the protein CASSPQGFTEAFF.

V usage is TRBV5-1 and J usage is TRBJ1-1; perhaps TRBD1 as D (6 bases). Trimming took 4 bases from V and 4 from J, leaving 17 bases between them. Germline V lookup: CDR1 SGHRS, CDR2 YFSETQ. CDR3 length: 15 residues. The CDR3 is CASSQMGAMGTEAFF. CDR3 nucleotide sequence: TGCGCCAGCAGCCAAATGGGGGCCATGGGCACTGAAGCTTTCTTT.

This chain uses TRBV7-2 with TRBJ2-1; TRBD2 matches at 8 bases. This CDR3 contains 16 residues. Trimming at V came to 1 base and at J to 3 bases, leaving 5 bases not matched to a gene. Per germline, CDR1 SGHTA and CDR2 FQGNSA. DNA of the CDR3: TGTGCCAGCAGCTTAGTAGGCGGGGGGTACTACAATGAGCAGTTCTTC. Protein: CASSLVGGGYYNEQFF.

This clone was seen more than once but under ten times. The chain joins TRBV2 to TRBJ1-5; D not resolved. Trimming took off 6 bases at V and 3 bases at J, with 12 bases between the two ends. This CDR3 has 14 residues. The germline V gene has CDR1 SNHLY and CDR2 FYNNEI. DNA for the CDR3: TGTGCCAGCAGCGCTGGAGTGCCCAATCAGCCCCAGCATTTT. This encodes CASSAGVPNQPQHF.

About this clone itself: Other DNA sequences in this specimen translate into the identical CDR3. This chain links TRBV5-1 with TRBJ1-2; a weak D match, TRBD1 (6 bases). V dropped 0 bases and J dropped 3 bases, with 18 bases sitting between them. The CDR3 has 17 residues. CDR1 is SGHRS and CDR2 is YFSETQ in the germline V gene. The CDR3 is CASSLAVGGRSDYGYTF. DNA for the CDR3: TGCGCCAGCAGCTTGGCCGTCGGGGGGCGATCGGACTATGGCTACACCTTC.

This chain uses TRBV4-1 with TRBJ1-2, with 8 bases identical to TRBD1. CDR1 and CDR2 from the germline V gene are MGHRA and YSYEKL. There are 16 residues in the CDR3. After removal of 0 bases from V and 4 bases from J, the junction contained 7 bases not matched to a gene. CDR3 protein: CASSQDRAGGFYGYTF. The DNA for the CDR3 is TGCGCCAGCAGCCAAGATAGGGCAGGGGGCTTCTATGGCTACACCTTC.

The gene calls are TRBV5-5 and TRBJ1-2; the match to TRBD1 covers 10 bases. Germline trimming cut 4 bases from V and 5 bases from J; bases unmatched to any gene: 5. The CDR3 consists of 14 residues. In germline, CDR1 is SGHKS, CDR2 YYEKEE (reference sequence). CDR3 sequence: CASSADRGRYGYTF. CDR3 DNA sequence: TGTGCCAGCAGCGCGGACAGGGGGAGGTATGGCTACACCTTC.

The chain is built from TRBV2 and TRBJ1-3; tentative D call: TRBD1 (5 bases). This CDR3 contains 15 residues. Germline V gives CDR1 SNHLY, CDR2 FYNNEI. The V gene lost 6 bases and the J gene lost 0 bases, with 12 bases spanning the gap. DNA of the CDR3: TGTGCCAGCAGCCAGGGACTGAACTCTGGAAACACCATATATTTT. It encodes CASSQGLNSGNTIYF.

V and J are TRBV18 and TRBJ2-3; the D is unclear. The V gene lost 6 bases and the J gene lost 3 bases, with 7 bases spanning the gap. The CDR3 spans 12 residues. Germline V gene sequence: CDR1 KGHSH, CDR2 LQKENI. CDR3 bases: TGTGCCAGCTCCCAGTATACAGATACGCAGTATTTT. It yields the protein CASSQYTDTQYF.

The rearrangement links TRBV9 to TRBJ1-1; 9 positions agree with TRBD1. Trimming removed 3 bases from V and 3 bases from J; junction bases left unmatched: 6. The CDR3 is 15 residues long. Germline CDR1 reads SGDLS; CDR2 reads YYNGEE. CDR3 loop: CASSGGQGWDTEAFF. For the CDR3, the DNA is TGTGCCAGCAGCGGAGGACAGGGGTGGGACACTGAAGCTTTCTTT.

This chain links TRBV7-9 with TRBJ1-1, with D uncertain. This CDR3 comprises 15 residues. Trimming cost V 5 bases and J 0 bases, with 13 bases left between them. Germline-derived CDR1 and CDR2 are SEHNR and FQNEAQ (reference sequence). The CDR3 is CASSTREGMNTEAFF. CDR3 sequence (DNA): TGTGCCAGCAGCACACGGGAGGGTATGAACACTGAAGCTTTCTTT.

The rearrangement joins TRBV30 to TRBJ1-6; D is ambiguous. From germline, CDR1 is GTSNPN and CDR2 SVGIG (reference sequence). This CDR3 comprises 13 residues. The germline V and J ends were trimmed by 3 bases and 10 bases, with 13 bases remaining between them. The CDR3 region is CAWRVPVWSPLHF. As DNA, the CDR3 is TGTGCCTGGAGAGTTCCGGTCTGGTCACCCCTCCACTTT.

The chain employs TRBV6-4 and TRBJ2-3; TRBD2 agrees at 8 bases. The CDR3 is 15 amino acids. Per the germline V gene, CDR1 is MRHNA and CDR2 is SNTAGT. V was pared by 7 bases and J by 5 bases, with 11 bases of the junction left unmatched. The CDR3 sequence is CASKPSSGGGDTQYF. In nucleotides, the CDR3 is TGTGCCAGCAAACCCTCAAGCGGGGGAGGAGATACGCAGTATTTT.

The V gene is TRBV5-1, the J gene TRBJ1-2; no reliable D call. The CDR3 covers 11 residues. Trimming shortened V by 4 bases and J by 7 bases, and 8 bases separated the two germline ends. From germline, CDR1 is SGHRS and CDR2 YFSETQ. CDR3 in amino acids: CASSHSSGYTF. The CDR3 coding sequence is TGCGCCAGCAGCCACTCAAGTGGCTACACCTTC.

The V and J genes are TRBV4-1 and TRBJ1-4; D gene ambiguous. The germline V gene has CDR1 MGHRA and CDR2 YSYEKL. CDR3 length equals 16 residues. V shed 4 bases and J shed 0 bases, with 12 bases lying between them. CDR3 residues: CASSPGRDPTNEKLFF. The DNA of the CDR3 is TGCGCCAGCAGCCCCGGACGGGATCCAACTAATGAAAAACTGTTTTTT.

The chain employs TRBV7-9 and TRBJ2-5, with 7 bases fitting TRBD1. Germline V gene lookup returns CDR1 SEHNR and CDR2 FQNEAQ (reference sequence). The CDR3 runs 15 residues. Losses at the gene ends were 2 bases for V and 1 base for J; bases not matched to a gene: 4. CDR3 sequence: CASSLLGQSQETQYF. CDR3 bases: TGTGCCAGCAGCTTATTGGGACAGAGCCAAGAGACCCAGTACTTC.

The CDR3 protein is CASSPLTGGRAFF. Here the CDR3 DNA reads TGTGCCAGCAGTCCTCTGACAGGGGGCCGGGCTTTCTTT. The genes are TRBV27 and TRBJ1-1, with TRBD1 matching 10 bases. CDR1 is MNHEY, CDR2 SMNVEV, per germline (reference sequence). The CDR3 has 13 amino acids. V lost 5 bases to trimming and J lost 11 bases; unmatched junction nucleotides: 8.

The chain has TRBV6-1 and TRBJ2-1; 8 nucleotides match TRBD2. CDR3 length equals 17 residues. Losses at the gene ends were 2 bases for V and 5 bases for J; bases not matched to a gene: 11. Per germline, CDR1 MNHNS and CDR2 SASEGT. As DNA, the CDR3 is TGTGCCAGCAGTGAACCCCACGGGCGGGGGGATGACAATGAGCAGTTCTTC. Its protein product is CASSEPHGRGDDNEQFF.

The V and J genes are TRBV9 and TRBJ1-2, with 10 nucleotides matching TRBD1. With 1 base clipped from V and 7 bases from J, the junction kept 4 bases outside the gene matches. Germline values: CDR1 SGDLS, CDR2 YYNGEE. This CDR3 is built from 14 residues. CDR3 in DNA: TGTGCCAGCAGCGTAAGGGGACAGGGGATTGGCTACACCTTC. It encodes CASSVRGQGIGYTF.

This clone appeared a single time. The chain couples TRBV4-1 to TRBJ1-2, with 11 bases identical to TRBD1. In germline, CDR1 is MGHRA, CDR2 YSYEKL. The J segment lost 6 bases and the V segment lost 3 bases, leaving 3 bases of the junction unmatched. CDR3 size: 14 residues. In DNA, the CDR3 is TGCGCCAGCAGCCATCCGGGACAGGGGGATGGCTACACCTTC. This encodes CASSHPGQGDGYTF.